The 13 T cell receptor beta chains below were found in one sample sequenced in a study of cytomegalovirus exposure and HLA in healthy donors (dated by TCRdb to 2016 to 2017). Library preparation employed the immunoSEQ multiplex PCR assay. The multiplex PCR relied on a mix of 60 forward primers for TCR Vbeta segments and 13 reverse primers for TCR Jbeta segments. TCRdb mirrors the immuneACCESS table, restricted to in-frame sequences. Some clones are absent from its copies; in checked studies, under half trace to an unresolved V gene, and the reason for the others is unknown. The sample includes more than 150,000 clones, with 75% to 90% observed a single time. About 0.78% of the sample is held by the ten biggest clonotypes. Sequencing used PBMCs. The receptors were sampled from a woman under 30 in good health and CMV-seronegative.

The rearrangement joins TRBV7-8 to TRBJ2-5, with 10 bases that match TRBD1. Per the germline V gene, CDR1 is SGHVS and CDR2 is FQNEAQ. The J segment lost 3 bases and the V segment lost 2 bases, leaving 9 bases of the junction unmatched. The CDR3 is made up of 17 amino acids. The CDR3 nucleotides are TGTGCCAGCAGCTTATCTATTGTTGGGACAGGGGAAGAGACCCAGTACTTC. Protein: CASSLSIVGTGEETQYF.

The chain recombines TRBV27 with TRBJ1-2; 8 positions match TRBD1. The CDR3 consists of 15 residues. The J segment lost 5 bases and the V segment lost 5 bases, leaving 10 bases of the junction unmatched. Germline V gene sequence: CDR1 MNHEY, CDR2 SMNVEV (reference sequence). The CDR3 DNA sequence: TGTGCCAGCAGTACTGGGACAGGAGCAAATTATGGCTACACCTTC. Encoded protein: CASSTGTGANYGYTF.

This rearrangement joins TRBV28 to TRBJ2-7, with TRBD1 matching over 9 bases. Germline V lookup: CDR1 MDHEN, CDR2 SYDVKM. V was pared by 6 bases and J by 2 bases, with 11 bases of the junction left unmatched. CDR3 size: 16 residues. The CDR3: CASSLNPGQGPYEQYF. The CDR3 bases are TGTGCCAGCAGCCTAAATCCGGGACAGGGCCCCTACGAGCAGTACTTC.

V and J are TRBV7-9 and TRBJ2-7; possible D gene TRBD1, 6 bases. The CDR3 is 14 amino acids. V was pared by 4 bases and J by 0 bases, with 10 bases between. Germline loops: CDR1 SEHNR, CDR2 FQNEAQ (reference sequence). The CDR3, as DNA: TGTGCCAGCAGCTCCACAGGGCCCTCCTACGAGCAGTACTTC. It codes for CASSSTGPSYEQYF.

This sequence joins TRBV9 and TRBJ1-1; D gene ambiguous. Germline V lookup: CDR1 SGDLS, CDR2 YYNGEE. The CDR3 has 14 residues. Trimming removed 0 bases from V and 7 bases from J, with 13 bases in between. The CDR3 spells CASSVGEAGGEAFF. CDR3 nucleotide sequence: TGTGCCAGCAGCGTAGGAGAAGCCGGAGGTGAAGCTTTCTTT.

This clone turned up a few times. The CDR3 reads CASSGQGDVTEAFF. As DNA, the CDR3 is TGTGCCAGCAGTGGACAGGGGGATGTGACTGAAGCTTTCTTT. The chain employs TRBV2 and TRBJ1-1; TRBD1 matches 9 bases. V lost 4 bases, J lost 5 bases, and 5 bases stayed unmatched. The germline V gene has CDR1 SNHLY and CDR2 FYNNEI. The CDR3 runs to 14 residues.

The chain joins TRBV5-1 to TRBJ2-3; TRBD2 matches 7 bases. Trimming took 0 bases from V and 2 from J; bases not matched to a gene: 3. The CDR3 consists of 15 residues. Germline CDR1 reads SGHRS; CDR2 reads YFSETQ. CDR3 nucleotides: TGCGCCAGCAGCTTGGTTGGGGGGGACACAGATACGCAGTATTTT. This encodes CASSLVGGDTDTQYF.

This clone was counted a single time. The chain has TRBV13 and TRBJ2-1; D possibly corresponds to TRBD2 (6 bases). Germline V gene lookup returns CDR1 PRHDT and CDR2 FYEKMQ (reference sequence). The length of the CDR3 is 14 residues. V lost 1 base and J 9 bases, leaving 13 bases between the germline ends. The CDR3 reads CASSLATSEAEQFF. In DNA, the CDR3 is TGTGCCAGCAGCTTAGCGACTAGTGAGGCTGAGCAGTTCTTC.

This rearrangement joins TRBV5-1 to TRBJ1-6; D is perhaps TRBD1 (5 bases). CDR3 length equals 17 residues. V was pared by 0 bases and J by 12 bases, with 22 bases between. The V gene's germline CDR1 is SGHRS and CDR2 YFSETQ. For the CDR3, the DNA is TGCGCCAGCAGCTTGGGGCTCGGGGACTTCGACCAGGAACCCCTCCACTTT. Translation gives CASSLGLGDFDQEPLHF. The variable domain in full, completed from reference TRBV5-1 and TRBJ1-6, reads KAGVTQTPRYLIKTRGQQVTLSCSPISGHRSVSWYQQTPGQGLQFLFEYFSETQRNKGNFPGRFSGRQFSNSRSEMNVSTLELGDSALYLCASSLGLGDFDQEPLHFGNGTRLTVT.

The chain combines TRBV29-1 with TRBJ2-7, with D perhaps matching TRBD1 (6 bases). Trimming shortened V by 4 bases and J by 3 bases, and 13 bases separated the two germline ends. The germline V gene has CDR1 SQVTM and CDR2 ANQGSEA. The CDR3 sequence is 13 residues long. The CDR3 is CSVAGARLYEQYF. The DNA of the CDR3 is TGCAGCGTTGCAGGGGCCCGACTCTACGAGCAGTACTTC.

The chain employs TRBV5-1 and TRBJ1-1; 8 bases agree with TRBD1. V was clipped by 6 bases and J by 2 bases; unmatched bases: 12. The germline V gene has CDR1 SGHRS and CDR2 YFSETQ. CDR3 length: 16 residues. For the CDR3, the DNA is TGCGCCAGCATCCACCTTGACGCAGGGGGCAACACTGAAGCTTTCTTT. As protein: CASIHLDAGGNTEAFF.

The rearrangement joins TRBV7-8 to TRBJ2-1; 11 bases are shared with TRBD2. The CDR3 length is 15 residues. Germline CDR1 SGHVS, CDR2 FQNEAQ. V was pared by 4 bases and J by 2 bases, with 1 base of the junction left unmatched. This CDR3 reads CASSWGLAAYNEQFF. The CDR3, as DNA: TGTGCCAGCAGCTGGGGACTAGCGGCCTACAATGAGCAGTTCTTC.

This clone was counted a few times. This chain joins TRBV5-6 and TRBJ2-3; TRBD2 might be the D (7 bases). The V gene's germline CDR1 is SGHDT and CDR2 YYEEEE. This CDR3 region has 17 residues. The V end was cut by 4 bases, the J end by 1 base, with 19 bases between. CDR3 in amino acids: CASSIYRGAEGTDTQYF. The CDR3 DNA follows: TGTGCCAGCAGCATCTACCGGGGGGCCGAGGGCACAGATACGCAGTATTTT.